This record looks at one T cell receptor beta chain sequence and its context. This sample is drawn from a study of T cell responses to AZD1222 COVID-19 vaccine. TCRdb keeps only in-frame clones here, not all; method: immunoSEQ multiplex PCR. The sample holds approximately 94,000 clones, approximately 87% seen once. Germline loops: CDR1 DFQATT, CDR2 SNEGSKA (reference sequence). V was trimmed by 7 bases and J by 9 bases, leaving 13 bases between them. The CDR3 runs to 11 residues. The V and J genes are TRBV20-1 and TRBJ2-1; possibly TRBD1 for D (6 bases). This TCR came from an adult in good health. The sample in question was peripheral blood, obtained on day 0 of AZD1222 vaccination. The CDR3 region has the DNA TGCAGTGGTGCAGGGGCGGGTGAGCAGTTCTTC. Its protein is CSGAGAGEQFF.